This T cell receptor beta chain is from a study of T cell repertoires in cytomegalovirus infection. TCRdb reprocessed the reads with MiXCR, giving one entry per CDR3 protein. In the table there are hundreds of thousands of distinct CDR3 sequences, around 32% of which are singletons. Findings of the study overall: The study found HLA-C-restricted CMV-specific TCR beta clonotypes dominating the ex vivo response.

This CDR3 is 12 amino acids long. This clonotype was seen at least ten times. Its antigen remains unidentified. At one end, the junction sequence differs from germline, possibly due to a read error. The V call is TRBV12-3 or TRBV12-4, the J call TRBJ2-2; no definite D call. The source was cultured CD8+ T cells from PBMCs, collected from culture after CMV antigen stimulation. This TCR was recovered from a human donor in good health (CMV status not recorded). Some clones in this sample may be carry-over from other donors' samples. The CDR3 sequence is CASSLGTGELFF. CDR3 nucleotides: TGTGCCAGCAGCTTAGGCACCGGGGAGCTGTTTTTT.